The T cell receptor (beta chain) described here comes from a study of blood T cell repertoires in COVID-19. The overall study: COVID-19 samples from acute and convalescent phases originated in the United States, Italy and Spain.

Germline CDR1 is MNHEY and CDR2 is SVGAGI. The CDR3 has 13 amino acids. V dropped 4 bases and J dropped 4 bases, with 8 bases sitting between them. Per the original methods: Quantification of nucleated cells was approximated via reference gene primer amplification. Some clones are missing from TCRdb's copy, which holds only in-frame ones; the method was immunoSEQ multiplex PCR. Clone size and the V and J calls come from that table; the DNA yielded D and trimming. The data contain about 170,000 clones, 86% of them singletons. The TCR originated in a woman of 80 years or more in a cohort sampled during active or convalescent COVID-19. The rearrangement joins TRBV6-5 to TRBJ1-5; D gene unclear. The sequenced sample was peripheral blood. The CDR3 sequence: CASSFAGNQPQHF. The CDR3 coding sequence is TGTGCCAGCAGTTTCGCCGGGAATCAGCCCCAGCATTTT.